A single sample is the source of the 2 T cell receptor beta chains below, sequenced in a study of yellow fever vaccine responses in identical twins. MiXCR was run by TCRdb on the RT-PCR reads, yielding one entry per CDR3 protein. The data contain about 2,300 distinct CDR3 sequences, about 80% of them singletons. The sequencing used T cells from blood (PBMCs), unsorted or a sorted subset (not recorded which), collected before or after yellow fever vaccination (not recorded which). Every receptor here comes from a woman aged 18-29 years who received the yellow fever vaccine.

The CDR3 reads CASSPLGGGVYEQYF. DNA of the CDR3: TGTGCCAGCAGCCCTCTCGGGGGGGGCGTATACGAGCAGTACTTC. This rearrangement joins TRBV7-3 to TRBJ2-7; 8 bases align to TRBD2. Germline V gene sequence: CDR1 SGHTA, CDR2 FQGTGA. Losses at the gene ends were 5 bases for V and 4 bases for J; bases not matched to a gene: 10. This CDR3 comprises 15 residues.

V gene TRBV3-1 combines with J gene TRBJ1-4; D is ambiguous. The V end was cut by 1 base, the J end by 4 bases, with 7 bases between. Germline V gene sequence: CDR1 LGHDT, CDR2 YNNKEL (reference sequence). This CDR3 contains 14 residues. DNA of the CDR3: TGTGCCAGCAGCCAAGTGGGCCTTAATGAAAAACTGTTTTTT. Translating it yields CASSQVGLNEKLFF.